This T cell receptor beta chain was identified during a study of CD8+CD57+ T cells in acquired aplastic anemia. For the study at large: DNA from sorted CD4+ and CD8+ cells averaged around 3.2 ug. Roughly 9.8 million reads, on average, were obtained for CD4+ cells from healthy donors.

Whole-study findings and limits: Patients and controls shared fewer than 30 CD8+ CDR3 sequences. For CD8+ Simpson's diversity, patients and controls showed no significant difference.

TCR beta VDJ and CDR3 profiling used genomic DNA as template. TCRdb re-called the reads with MiXCR, one entry per CDR3 protein. Of around 180,000 distinct CDR3 sequences in the sample, 60% to 70% were seen once. Germline values: CDR1 KGHDR, CDR2 SFDVKD. The CDR3 covers 20 residues. On this clonotype: Antigen: not known. At one end, the junction sequence differs from germline, possibly due to a read error.

The gene calls are TRBV24-1 and TRBJ2-5, with 11 bases fitting TRBD2. Material: sorted CD4+, CD8+, or CD8+CD57+ T cells (not recorded which) from PBMCs. The sequence was collected from a human donor in good health. This chain's CDR3 is CASSYAQGQLAGDTQETQYF. DNA of the CDR3: TGTGCCAGCAGTTACGCCCAGGGTCAACTAGCGGGAGACACCCAAGAGACCCAGTACTTC.